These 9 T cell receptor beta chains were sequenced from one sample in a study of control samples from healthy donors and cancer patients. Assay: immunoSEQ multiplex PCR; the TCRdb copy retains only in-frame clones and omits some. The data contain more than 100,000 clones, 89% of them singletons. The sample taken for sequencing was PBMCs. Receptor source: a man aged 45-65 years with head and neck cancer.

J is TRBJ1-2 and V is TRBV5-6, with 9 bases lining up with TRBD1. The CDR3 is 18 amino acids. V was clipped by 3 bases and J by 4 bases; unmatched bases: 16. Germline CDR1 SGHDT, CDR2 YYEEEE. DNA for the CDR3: TGTGCCAGCAGCTCCGACCGGGACAGGGATGCCAGGGCCTATGGCTACACCTTC. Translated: CASSSDRDRDARAYGYTF.

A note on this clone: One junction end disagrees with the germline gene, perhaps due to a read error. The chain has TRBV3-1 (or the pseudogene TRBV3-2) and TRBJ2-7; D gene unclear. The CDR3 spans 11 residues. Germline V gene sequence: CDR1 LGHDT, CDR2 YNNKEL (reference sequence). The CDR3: CASSQEGWKTF. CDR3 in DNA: TGTGCCAGCAGCCAAGAGGGGTGGAAGACCTTC.

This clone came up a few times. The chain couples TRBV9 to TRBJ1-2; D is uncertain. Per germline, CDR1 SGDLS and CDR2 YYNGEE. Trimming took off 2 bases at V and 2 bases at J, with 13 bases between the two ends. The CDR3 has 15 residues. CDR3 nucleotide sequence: TGTGCCAGCAGCGTCCAGCCGGGCTCCAACTATGGCTACACCTTC. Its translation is CASSVQPGSNYGYTF.

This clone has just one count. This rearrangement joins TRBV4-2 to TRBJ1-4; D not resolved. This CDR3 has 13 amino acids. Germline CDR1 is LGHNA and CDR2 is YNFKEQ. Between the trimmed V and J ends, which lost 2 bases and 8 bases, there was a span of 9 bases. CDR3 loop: CASSQYRTEKLFF. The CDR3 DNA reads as TGTGCCAGCAGCCAATATCGTACAGAAAAACTGTTTTTT.

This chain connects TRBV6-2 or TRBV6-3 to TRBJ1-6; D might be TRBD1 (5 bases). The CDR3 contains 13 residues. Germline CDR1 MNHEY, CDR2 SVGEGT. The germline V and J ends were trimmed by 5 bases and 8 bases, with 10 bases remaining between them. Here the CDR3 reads CASSGDGYSPLHF. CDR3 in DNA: TGTGCCAGCAGTGGGGACGGGTATTCACCCCTCCACTTT.

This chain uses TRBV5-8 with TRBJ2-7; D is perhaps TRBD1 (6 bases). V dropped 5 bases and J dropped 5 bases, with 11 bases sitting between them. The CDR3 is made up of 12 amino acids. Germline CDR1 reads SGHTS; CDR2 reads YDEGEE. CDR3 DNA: TGTGCCAGCAGTTTTACAGGGAACGAGCAGTACTTC. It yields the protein CASSFTGNEQYF.

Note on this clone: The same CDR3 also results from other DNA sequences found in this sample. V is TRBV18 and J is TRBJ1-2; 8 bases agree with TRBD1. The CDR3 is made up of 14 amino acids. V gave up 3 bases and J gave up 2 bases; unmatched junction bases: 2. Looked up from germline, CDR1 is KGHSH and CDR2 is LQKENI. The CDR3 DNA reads TGTGCCAGCTCACCGGACAGGGCGAACTATGGCTACACCTTC. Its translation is CASSPDRANYGYTF.

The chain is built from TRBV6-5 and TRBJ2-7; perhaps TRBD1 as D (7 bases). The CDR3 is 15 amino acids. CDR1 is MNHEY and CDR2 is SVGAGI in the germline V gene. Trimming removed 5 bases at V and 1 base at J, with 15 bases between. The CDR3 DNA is TGTGCCAGCAGTAAGGACAGGAGGGGGTCCTACGAGCAGTACTTC. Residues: CASSKDRRGSYEQYF.

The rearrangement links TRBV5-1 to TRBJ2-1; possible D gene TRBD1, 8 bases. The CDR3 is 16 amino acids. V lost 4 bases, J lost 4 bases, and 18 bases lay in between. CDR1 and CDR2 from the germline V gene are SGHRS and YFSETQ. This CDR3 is CASSPDREGHYNEQFF. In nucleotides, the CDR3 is TGCGCCAGCAGCCCGGACAGGGAGGGGCATTACAATGAGCAGTTCTTC.